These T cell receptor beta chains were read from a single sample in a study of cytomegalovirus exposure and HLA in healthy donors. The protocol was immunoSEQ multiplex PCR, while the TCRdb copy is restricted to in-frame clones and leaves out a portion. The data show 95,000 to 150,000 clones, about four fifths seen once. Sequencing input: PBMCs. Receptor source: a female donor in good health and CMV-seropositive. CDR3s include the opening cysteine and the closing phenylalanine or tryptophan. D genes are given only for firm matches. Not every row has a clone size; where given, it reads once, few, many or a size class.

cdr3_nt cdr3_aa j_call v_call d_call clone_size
TGTGCCAGCAGCTTAGCGCAAGGAGCGGGGACCCTCTCCTACGAGCAGTACTTC CASSLAQGAGTLSYEQYF TRBJ2-7 TRBV7-9 TRBD2 NA
TGTGCCAGCAGCTCATCGGGGGGTAGGGGGGGGATACGTTACGAGCAGTACTTC CASSSSGGRGGIRYEQYF TRBJ2-7 TRBV7-4 NA NA
TGTGCCAGCAGCTTCCAGGGTATCATTTACACAGATACGCAGTATTTT CASSFQGIIYTDTQYF TRBJ2-3 TRBV11-2 NA NA
TGTGCCAGCAGCCCCGGGACTACACAAGAGACCCAGTACTTC CASSPGTTQETQYF TRBJ2-5 TRBV28 TRBD2 NA
TGTGCCAGCAGCCCCCAGGAGGGGACTGAAGCTTTCTTT CASSPQEGTEAFF TRBJ1-1 TRBV7-2 NA few
TGTGCCAGCAGCGTCCGGGACAGGGATGGGACAGCTTTCTTT CASSVRDRDGTAFF TRBJ1-1 TRBV9 TRBD1 NA
TGTGCCAGCAGCGTAGAGGACTCGGGTTATGCTACGCAGTATTTT CASSVEDSGYATQYF TRBJ2-3 TRBV9 NA NA
TGTGCCAGCAGCTTCAACCCAAGGACTGCCAATTCACCCCTCCACTTT CASSFNPRTANSPLHF TRBJ1-6 TRBV5-4 NA NA
TGTGCCAGCAGCCCGGACAGGGCCAACGAGCAGTACTTC CASSPDRANEQYF TRBJ2-7 TRBV7-2 TRBD1 NA
TGCGCCAGCAGCTTACTACCCCGGCCAAACACTGAAGCTTTCTTT CASSLLPRPNTEAFF TRBJ1-1 TRBV5-1 NA NA
TGTGCCAGCAGCTTACCCCCGGGACAGGGGTCTTACAATCAGCCCCAGCATTTT CASSLPPGQGSYNQPQHF TRBJ1-5 TRBV7-2 TRBD1 NA
TGTGCCAGCAGTCAGCGGGGGGGCGGTTCAGAGACCCAGTACTTC CASSQRGGGSETQYF TRBJ2-5 TRBV4-1 TRBD2 NA
TGCGCCAGCATTTCGCTAGCGGGGGCCACCGGGGAGCTGTTTTTT CASISLAGATGELFF TRBJ2-2 TRBV5-1 TRBD2 NA
TGCAGCGCTTCCTCGGGGAGGGGGGGCTACACCTTC CSASSGRGGYTF TRBJ1-2 TRBV29-1 NA NA
TGTGCCAGCAGTGGGGACAGCACCGCGCCCCAGCATTTT CASSGDSTAPQHF TRBJ1-5 TRBV6-1 TRBD1 NA
TGTGCCAGCAGTGTCGGCCGGGGGGGCAATGAGCAGTTCTTC CASSVGRGGNEQFF TRBJ2-1 TRBV2 TRBD2 NA
TGTGCCAGCAGTTTAAGCCGGGGACAGGGAGGCACAGATACGCAGTATTTT CASSLSRGQGGTDTQYF TRBJ2-3 TRBV28 TRBD1 NA
TGTGCCAGTAGTATGGAGACAGGTATCTCCTACGAGCAGTACTTC CASSMETGISYEQYF TRBJ2-7 TRBV19 NA NA
TGTGCCAGCAGTGAATCAGGGTGGACTAATGAAAAACTGTTTTTT CASSESGWTNEKLFF TRBJ1-4 TRBV2 NA NA
TGCGCCAGCAGCAAAGGGGAAGGGGACACTGAAGCTTTCTTT CASSKGEGDTEAFF TRBJ1-1 TRBV5-1 NA NA
TGTGCCAGCAGCTTTTGGGGACAGCCCTATGGCTACACCTTC CASSFWGQPYGYTF TRBJ1-2 TRBV5-8 TRBD1 few
NA CASSSSDYGYTF TRBJ1-2 TRBV28 NA once
TGTGCCAGCAGTTACTCGGGGAGCTCTGGAAACACCATATATTTT CASSYSGSSGNTIYF TRBJ1-3 TRBV6-5 NA NA
TGCGCCAGCAGCCTGAATCAGGGCGGTCAGCCCCAGCATTTT CASSLNQGGQPQHF TRBJ1-5 TRBV5-1 NA once
TGTGCCAGCAGCCGACGAGACAGGGAAGGTGGCTACACCTTC CASSRRDREGGYTF TRBJ1-2 TRBV5-4 TRBD1 NA
TGTGCCAGCAGCTCGGATTGGGGCAGGGCGAGCTCTGGAAACACCATATATTTT CASSSDWGRASSGNTIYF TRBJ1-3 TRBV7-2 NA NA
TGTGCCAGCAGTGCGGTTTATAGCAATCAGCCCCAGCATTTT CASSAVYSNQPQHF TRBJ1-5 TRBV6-1 NA NA